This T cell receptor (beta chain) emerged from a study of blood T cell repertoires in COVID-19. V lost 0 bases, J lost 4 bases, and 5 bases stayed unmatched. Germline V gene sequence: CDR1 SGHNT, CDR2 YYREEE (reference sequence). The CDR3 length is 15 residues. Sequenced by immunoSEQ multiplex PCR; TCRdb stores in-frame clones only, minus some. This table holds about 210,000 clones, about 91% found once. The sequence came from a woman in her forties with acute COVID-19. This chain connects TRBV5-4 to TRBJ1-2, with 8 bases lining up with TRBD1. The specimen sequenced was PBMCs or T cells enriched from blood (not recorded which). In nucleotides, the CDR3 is TGTGCCAGCAGCTTGGGTTCAGGGGGCAGCTATGGCTACACCTTC. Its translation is CASSLGSGGSYGYTF.